Presented here are 7 T cell receptor beta chains from one specimen sequenced in a study of control samples from healthy donors and cancer patients. The method was immunoSEQ multiplex PCR; TCRdb's version includes in-frame clones alone and lacks a portion of them. The sample has 180,000 or so clones, just over 90% seen once; the top ten hold approximately 4%. The sample consisted of blood. The source is a woman aged 55-70 years in good health.

Regarding this clone: An end of the junction differs from the germline gene, which may be a read error. The chain has TRBV7-8 and TRBJ1-5; TRBD1 agrees at 11 bases. Germline V CDR1 and CDR2: SGHVS, FQNEAQ. CDR3 size: 16 residues. The CDR3 sequence is CASSLARDRGNQPQHF. For the CDR3, the DNA is TGTGCCAGCAGCCTAGCCCGGGACAGGGGGAATCAGCCCCAGCATTTT.

This chain connects TRBV6-2 or TRBV6-3 to TRBJ2-1; 12 bases agree with TRBD2. This CDR3 is built from 15 residues. Per the germline V gene, CDR1 is MNHEY and CDR2 is SVGEGT. J was trimmed by 7 bases and V by 2 bases; bases with no gene match: 3. The DNA for the CDR3 is TGTGCCAGCAGTTACGGACTAGCGGGGAGGAATGAGCAGTTCTTC. Amino acids: CASSYGLAGRNEQFF.

The chain links TRBV9 to TRBJ1-6; D unresolved. Germline CDR1 is SGDLS and CDR2 is YYNGEE. This CDR3 region has 12 residues. The V gene lost 4 bases and the J gene lost 8 bases, with 7 bases spanning the gap. The DNA for the CDR3 is TGTGCCAGCAGCCGGGGAGATTCACCCCTCCACTTT. The encoded protein is CASSRGDSPLHF.

The chain couples TRBV3-1 (or the pseudogene TRBV3-2) to TRBJ1-2; D unclear. The CDR3 runs 16 residues. The V end lost 3 bases, the J end lost 5 bases, and 19 bases lay between the germline ends. Per the germline V gene, CDR1 is LGHDT and CDR2 is YNNKEL (reference sequence). The CDR3 nucleotides are TGTGCCAGCAGCCATGGAAGCACAAGTGCGATTTATGGCTACACCTTC. Its protein product is CASSHGSTSAIYGYTF.

The chain links TRBV5-1 to TRBJ2-1; maybe TRBD1 (6 bases). V gave up 0 bases and J gave up 7 bases, with 17 bases separating them. Germline loops: CDR1 SGHRS, CDR2 YFSETQ. This CDR3 has 16 amino acids. CDR3 DNA sequence: TGCGCCAGCAGCTTGGAGGGGACAACGACCCAAAATGAGCAGTTCTTC. It codes for CASSLEGTTTQNEQFF.

The chain uses TRBV5-4 and TRBJ1-2, with D unresolved. The length of the CDR3 is 13 residues. Per germline, CDR1 SGHNT and CDR2 YYREEE (reference sequence). V was shortened by 1 base and J by 6 bases, with 10 bases between the two germline ends. This CDR3 reads CASSLWSLDGYTF. For the CDR3, the DNA is TGTGCCAGCAGCTTGTGGAGTCTGGATGGCTACACCTTC.

The chain employs TRBV6-5 and TRBJ1-1; D gene uncertain. Germline V gene sequence: CDR1 MNHEY, CDR2 SVGAGI. The CDR3 totals 13 residues. Trimming removed 1 base from V and 4 bases from J, with 7 bases in between. Here the CDR3 reads CASSYYGITEAFF. The CDR3 nucleotides are TGTGCCAGCAGTTACTATGGAATCACTGAAGCTTTCTTT.